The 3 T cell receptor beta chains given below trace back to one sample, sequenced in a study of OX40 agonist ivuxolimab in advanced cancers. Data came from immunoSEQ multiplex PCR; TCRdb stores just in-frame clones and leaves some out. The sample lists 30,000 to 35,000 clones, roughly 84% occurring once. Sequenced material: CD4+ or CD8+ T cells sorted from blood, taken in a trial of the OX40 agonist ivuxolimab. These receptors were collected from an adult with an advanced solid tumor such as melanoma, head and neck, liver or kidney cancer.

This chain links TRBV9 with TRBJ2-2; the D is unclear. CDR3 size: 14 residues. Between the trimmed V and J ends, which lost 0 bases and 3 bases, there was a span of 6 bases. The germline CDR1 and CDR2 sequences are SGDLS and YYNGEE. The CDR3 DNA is TGTGCCAGCAGCGTAGAACAGCACACCGGGGAGCTGTTTTTT. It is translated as CASSVEQHTGELFF.

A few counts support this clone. CDR3 sequence: CASSSSRGINSPLHF. The CDR3 DNA follows: TGTGCCAGCAGTTCCTCTCGGGGCATCAATTCACCCCTCCACTTT. The chain combines TRBV28 with TRBJ1-6, with TRBD1 as a possible D gene (5 bases). The CDR3 contains 15 residues. V was trimmed by 4 bases and J by 7 bases, leaving 14 bases between them. CDR1 MDHEN and CDR2 SYDVKM come from the germline V gene.

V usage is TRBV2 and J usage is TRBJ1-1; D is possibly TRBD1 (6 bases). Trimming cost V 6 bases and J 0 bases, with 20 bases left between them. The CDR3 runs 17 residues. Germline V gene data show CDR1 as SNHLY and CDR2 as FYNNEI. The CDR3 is CASRLQGPGPLNTEAFF. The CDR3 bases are TGTGCCAGCAGATTACAGGGACCGGGCCCATTGAACACTGAAGCTTTCTTT.